The rows below give T cell receptor beta chains drawn from one sample of a study of T cells in Graves' hyperthyroidism and ophthalmopathy. TCRdb called the multiplex PCR reads again in MiXCR, with one record for every CDR3 protein. The sample consists of around 700,000 distinct CDR3 sequences, around a sixth of them appearing once. Sequenced sample: blood. All receptors derive from a woman aged 45-65 years with Graves' hyperthyroidism that later progressed to Graves' ophthalmopathy. Both conserved end residues are part of each CDR3. Each record gives: D gene, J gene, clone size, V gene, CDR3 length, CDR3 protein, CDR3 DNA. The D gene is left open where the match is weak. Size is stated for part of the rows, as once, few or many counts, or as a class when the clone is expanded.

-,TRBJ1-2,many,TRBV3-1,16,CASSSRARGPNYGYTF,TGTGCCAGCAGTTCCCGTGCAAGGGGCCCCAACTATGGCTACACCTTC
-,TRBJ1-4,-,TRBV4-2,15,CASSQDLRRGEKLFF,TGTGCCAGCAGCCAAGATCTTAGGCGGGGAGAAAAACTGTTTTTT
TRBD1,TRBJ1-3,-,TRBV20-1,17,CSARGGQGSWSGNTIYF,TGCAGTGCTAGAGGGGGACAGGGGAGCTGGTCTGGAAACACCATATATTTT
-,TRBJ1-1,many,TRBV12-3/TRBV12-4,15,CASSFKRPQNTEAFF,TGTGCCAGCAGTTTTAAACGACCGCAGAACACTGAAGCTTTCTTT
-,TRBJ2-1,once,TRBV4-1,18,CASSQDPPRRDSYNEQFF,TGCGCCAGCAGCCAAGATCCTCCCCGCAGGGACTCCTACAATGAGCAGTTCTTC
-,TRBJ1-5,many,TRBV7-6,16,CASSRGAGGGNQPQHF,TGTGCCAGCAGCCGAGGTGCGGGGGGGGGCAATCAGCCCCAGCATTTT
-,TRBJ2-2,few,TRBV11-2,15,CASSLTVSNTGELFF,TGTGCCAGCAGCTTGACAGTTTCGAACACCGGGGAGCTGTTTTTT
-,TRBJ1-5,-,TRBV6-1,12,CASGGVAQPQHF,TGTGCCAGCGGGGGGGTAGCGCAGCCCCAGCATTTT
-,TRBJ1-5,-,TRBV2,13,CASRRGGQGPQHF,TGTGCCAGCAGGCGGGGGGGGCAAGGGCCCCAGCATTTT
-,TRBJ2-2,many,TRBV2,16,CASSMEGTSNTGELFF,TGTGCCAGCAGTATGGAGGGGACTTCGAACACCGGGGAGCTGTTTTTT
-,TRBJ1-6,-,TRBV6-2/TRBV6-3,12,CASSYDGSPLHF,TGTGCCAGCAGTTACGACGGGTCACCCCTCCACTTT
-,TRBJ1-5,many,TRBV5-5,14,CASSLDGEDQPQHF,TGTGCCAGCAGCTTGGATGGCGAGGATCAGCCCCAGCATTTT
-,TRBJ2-4,-,TRBV6-1,14,CASCLGWNKNIQYF,TGTGCCAGCTGTCTCGGGTGGAACAAAAACATTCAGTACTTC
TRBD1,TRBJ2-7,few,TRBV2,14,CASLDRGPVGEQYF,TGTGCCAGCCTGGACAGGGGGCCGGTCGGGGAGCAGTACTTC
TRBD1,TRBJ2-1,many,TRBV5-1,15,CASSSGTGTYNEQFF,TGCGCCAGCAGTTCCGGGACAGGGACCTACAATGAGCAGTTCTTC
-,TRBJ1-1,many,TRBV6-1,14,CASSAGTVNTEAFF,TGTGCCAGCAGTGCGGGGACTGTGAACACTGAAGCTTTCTTT
-,TRBJ1-2,few,TRBV5-6,14,CASSSTRVADGYTF,TGTGCCAGCAGTTCTACCAGGGTCGCGGATGGCTACACCTTC
TRBD2,TRBJ2-7,few,TRBV6-2/TRBV6-3,16,CASSYSVLAGIYEQYF,TGTGCCAGCAGTTACTCAGTACTAGCGGGGATCTACGAGCAGTACTTC
-,TRBJ2-1,few,TRBV9,12,CASSVDVGEQFF,TGTGCCAGCAGCGTCGACGTCGGTGAGCAGTTCTTC
-,TRBJ1-1,many,TRBV6-1,15,CASSSARQQNTEAFF,TGTGCCAGCAGCTCCGCGAGACAGCAGAACACTGAAGCTTTCTTT
-,TRBJ2-7,many,TRBV11-2,13,CASSLDREYEQYF,TGTGCCAGCAGCTTAGACAGGGAGTACGAGCAGTACTTC
-,TRBJ1-6,-,TRBV20-1,14,CSARRAPYNSPLHF,TGCAGTGCTAGAAGGGCCCCCTATAATTCACCCCTCCACTTT
-,TRBJ2-1,many,TRBV2,12,CASRVGPNEQFF,TGTGCCAGCAGGGTGGGTCCAAATGAGCAGTTCTTC
TRBD2,TRBJ2-7,many,TRBV10-3,15,CAISPAGGSSYEQYF,TGTGCCATCAGCCCAGCGGGGGGAAGCTCCTACGAGCAGTACTTC
-,TRBJ1-6,few,TRBV18,17,CASSPNSPGSYNSPLHF,TGTGCCAGCTCACCAAATTCCCCAGGCTCCTATAATTCACCCCTCCACTTT
TRBD1,TRBJ2-1,-,TRBV11-3,17,CASSLGSGTGSWYEQFF,TGTGCCAGCAGCTTAGGCTCCGGGACAGGGTCTTGGTATGAGCAGTTCTTC
-,TRBJ1-2,many,TRBV7-8,15,CASSLGVGANYGYTF,TGTGCCAGCAGCTTAGGGGTAGGGGCTAACTATGGCTACACCTTC
-,TRBJ2-2,few,TRBV2,14,CASSEVGGTGELFF,TGTGCCAGCAGTGAAGTGGGTGGGACCGGGGAGCTGTTTTTT
-,TRBJ2-7,many,TRBV20-1,14,CSAKLAGELYEQYF,TGCAGTGCCAAATTGGCAGGGGAGCTCTACGAGCAGTACTTC
TRBD1,TRBJ2-1,few,TRBV7-2,15,CASAPGTGQVDEQFF,TGTGCCAGCGCTCCCGGGACAGGGCAAGTGGATGAGCAGTTCTTC
-,TRBJ1-1,-,TRBV2,13,CASSEGSNTEALF,TGTGCCAGCAGTGAAGGATCAAACACTGAAGCTCTCTTT
-,TRBJ2-5,many,TRBV18,14,CASSPPALRETQYF,TGTGCCAGCTCACCACCAGCCTTGAGAGAGACCCAGTACTTC
TRBD1,TRBJ1-2,many,TRBV10-3,16,CAISDPNRGSNYGYTF,TGTGCCATCAGTGATCCCAACAGGGGGTCTAACTATGGCTACACCTTC
-,TRBJ2-2,few,TRBV19,14,CASSMFLNTGELFF,TGTGCCAGTAGTATGTTTTTGAACACCGGGGAGCTGTTTTTT
TRBD2,TRBJ2-5,-,TRBV19,13,CASSAAGVETQYF,TGTGCCAGTAGCGCCGCGGGAGTGGAGACCCAGTACTTC
-,TRBJ1-5,few,TRBV19,14,CASSILQGRQPQHF,TGTGCCAGTAGTATTCTACAGGGCCGTCAGCCCCAGCATTTT
-,TRBJ1-1,many,TRBV30,11,CAWSPSAEAFF,TGTGCCTGGAGTCCTTCCGCTGAAGCTTTCTTT
-,TRBJ2-7,few,TRBV7-6,13,CASSLDPTYEQYF,TGTGCCAGCAGCTTAGACCCTACCTACGAGCAGTACTTC
TRBD1,TRBJ1-1,many,TRBV10-3,13,CATGQAWNTEAFF,TGTGCCACCGGACAGGCTTGGAACACTGAAGCTTTCTTT
TRBD1,TRBJ2-1,few,TRBV12-3/TRBV12-4,14,CASREPGTGNEQFF,TGTGCCAGCAGGGAGCCCGGGACAGGGAATGAGCAGTTCTTC
TRBD1,TRBJ2-1,-,TRBV4-1,15,CASRDRDSSYNEQFF,TGCGCCAGCAGAGACCGGGACAGCTCCTACAATGAGCAGTTCTTC
TRBD2,TRBJ2-7,many,TRBV6-5,16,CASSYSTRGATEEQYF,TGTGCCAGCAGTTACTCGACGCGGGGGGCTACGGAGGAGCAGTACTTC
-,TRBJ2-3,many,TRBV12-3/TRBV12-4,13,CASRGDSTDTQYF,TGTGCCAGCAGGGGGGACAGCACAGATACGCAGTATTTT